These 17 T cell receptor beta chains were all obtained from the same sample, sequenced in a study of Ad26.COV2.S vaccination and SARS-CoV-2 variants. Clones were sequenced by immunoSEQ multiplex PCR, and TCRdb holds only the in-frame ones, with some missing. Among roughly 510,000 clones, approximately 88% were seen once, and the ten largest hold 9.5% to 15%. Treatment indicated: around 19 received Ad26.COV2.S at low or high dose, single or two shots; about five received placebo; per-sample allocation not given. All samples were drawn on day 63, counting from the first vaccine or placebo injection. The sample was peripheral blood, taken in a trial of Ad26.COV2.S vaccine versus placebo. The receptor set was obtained from a person between 18 and 60 years old who received the Ad26.COV2.S COVID-19 vaccine or a placebo.

The chain combines TRBV29-1 with TRBJ2-2, with 8 bases that match TRBD2. This CDR3 comprises 15 residues. Germline V CDR1 and CDR2: SQVTM, ANQGSEA. The V gene end was trimmed by 6 bases and the J gene end by 1 base; junction bases not matched to a gene: 7. CDR3 residues: CSVLRLAGNTGELFF. The DNA of the CDR3 is TGCAGCGTCCTCCGGCTAGCGGGGAACACCGGGGAGCTGTTTTTT.

The CDR3 DNA reads as TGTGCCAGTACCAAAGATGTGGGCGTAGGTAATCAGCCCCAGCATTTT. Its translation is CASTKDVGVGNQPQHF. This chain joins TRBV19 and TRBJ1-5, with unresolved D. V was cut by 7 bases and J by 4 bases, with 20 bases left in between. Germline CDR1 reads LNHDA; CDR2 reads SQIVND (reference sequence). The CDR3 loop spans 16 amino acids.

The chain uses TRBV3-1 (or the pseudogene TRBV3-2) and TRBJ2-6; D unresolved. Germline V gene lookup returns CDR1 LGHDT and CDR2 YNNKEL (reference sequence). The V end was cut by 4 bases, the J end by 0 bases, with 16 bases between. This CDR3 has 18 residues. CDR3 sequence reads: CASSLINRINSGANVLTF. In nucleotides, the CDR3 is TGTGCCAGCAGCCTGATAAACCGGATTAACTCTGGGGCCAACGTCCTGACTTTC.

V usage is TRBV7-2 and J usage is TRBJ2-5, with D possibly called TRBD1 or TRBD2 (5 bases each). Trimming removed 1 base at V and 4 bases at J, with 13 bases between. Germline V gives CDR1 SGHTA, CDR2 FQGNSA. CDR3 length: 15 residues. DNA for the CDR3: TGTGCCAGCAGCTTAGTAGCAGGGAGTGCAGAGACCCAGTACTTC. This sequence encodes CASSLVAGSAETQYF.

This rearrangement joins TRBV19 to TRBJ2-6; D ambiguous. CDR1 and CDR2 (germline): LNHDA, SQIVND (reference sequence). V was clipped by 3 bases and J by 4 bases, with 7 bases between them. The CDR3 covers 14 residues. DNA of the CDR3: TGTGCCAGTAGTATTCCGGGCGGGGCCAACGTCCTGACTTTC. Protein sequence: CASSIPGGANVLTF.

CDR3 residues: CASSIAAGNEQFF. CDR3 nucleotides: TGTGCCAGTAGTATAGCTGCGGGTAATGAGCAGTTCTTC. J is TRBJ2-1 and V is TRBV19, with D possibly TRBD2 on 5 matching bases. This CDR3 spans 13 amino acids. V was pared by 1 base and J by 7 bases, with 8 bases between. In germline, CDR1 is LNHDA, CDR2 SQIVND (reference sequence).

This clone was recorded only once. This chain uses TRBV4-2 with TRBJ2-7; possibly TRBD1 for D (5 bases). The CDR3 sequence is 14 residues long. Trimming removed 2 bases at V and 4 bases at J, with 12 bases between. Per the germline V gene, CDR1 is LGHNA and CDR2 is YNFKEQ. The CDR3 loop reads CASSQTSQGYEQYF. In DNA, the CDR3 is TGTGCCAGCAGCCAAACCTCTCAGGGTTACGAGCAGTACTTC.

This sequence joins TRBV7-2 and TRBJ2-7; 8 bases match TRBD2. This CDR3 is built from 15 residues. Germline V CDR1 and CDR2: SGHTA, FQGNSA. Trimming cost V 3 bases and J 6 bases; bases outside gene matches: 10. The CDR3 coding sequence is TGTGCCAGCAGCTTTACCGGGACTAGGAAGGCCGAGCAGTACTTC. It is translated as CASSFTGTRKAEQYF.

Only a few counts were recorded for this clone. The gene calls are TRBV7-2 and TRBJ1-4, with TRBD1 as a possible D gene (5 bases). Germline values: CDR1 SGHTA, CDR2 FQGNSA. The CDR3 spans 15 residues. The V end was cut by 2 bases, the J end by 4 bases, with 11 bases between. DNA of the CDR3: TGTGCCAGCAGCTTATCGGGGCGTGATAATGAAAAACTGTTTTTT. Amino acid sequence: CASSLSGRDNEKLFF.

Details on this clone: An end of the junction does not agree with germline; a read error may underlie this. This rearrangement joins TRBV6-1 to TRBJ2-7, with D hard to call. CDR3 length: 11 amino acids. The germline V gene encodes CDR1 MNHNS and CDR2 SASEGT. CDR3 DNA sequence: TGTGCCAGCAGGGAAGCCTACGAGCAGTACTTC. Translating it yields CASREAYEQYF.

V usage is TRBV15 and J usage is TRBJ1-5; TRBD1 might be the D (5 bases). Germline loops: CDR1 LNHNV, CDR2 YYDKDF (reference sequence). V was shortened by 1 base and J by 14 bases, with 15 bases between the two germline ends. The CDR3 sequence is 13 residues long. The CDR3 region is CATSRGDPSSEHF. The CDR3 DNA is TGTGCCACCAGCAGAGGGGACCCTTCCTCAGAGCATTTT.

The chain recombines TRBV27 with TRBJ2-1, with 7 positions matching TRBD1. V dropped 9 bases and J dropped 2; count of bases not matched to a gene: 13. Germline CDR1 MNHEY, CDR2 SMNVEV (reference sequence). The CDR3 runs 16 residues. For the CDR3, the DNA is TGTGCCAGTCGACAGGGTTCGGTCTTAGCCTACAATGAGCAGTTCTTC. It yields the protein CASRQGSVLAYNEQFF.

V is TRBV5-4 and J is TRBJ2-1; 7 bases are shared with TRBD2. In germline, CDR1 is SGHNT, CDR2 YYREEE (reference sequence). J was trimmed by 7 bases and V by 4 bases; bases with no gene match: 11. The CDR3 totals 15 residues. This CDR3 reads CASSAGTTSRNEQFF. CDR3 in DNA: TGTGCCAGCAGCGCCGGGACTACCTCGAGGAATGAGCAGTTCTTC.

The gene calls are TRBV7-8 and TRBJ1-3; D unclear. The V gene lost 1 base and the J gene lost 0 bases, with 7 bases spanning the gap. The germline CDR1 and CDR2 sequences are SGHVS and FQNEAQ. The CDR3 runs to 15 residues. CDR3 DNA sequence: TGTGCCAGCAGCTTAGGAGGGTTCTCTGGAAACACCATATATTTT. Translating gives CASSLGGFSGNTIYF.

This sequence joins TRBV19 and TRBJ1-1, with D perhaps matching TRBD1 (5 bases). The germline gives CDR1 LNHDA, CDR2 SQIVND (reference sequence). Deletions cut 1 base from V and 4 bases from J, with 13 bases between. CDR3 length: 15 residues. In DNA form, the CDR3 reads TGTGCCAGTAGTATAGTAGGGGTATTGATCACTGAAGCTTTCTTT. This translates into CASSIVGVLITEAFF. Full variable domain (missing parts from reference TRBV19 and TRBJ1-1): DGGITQSPKYLFRKEGQNVTLSCEQNLNHDAMYWYRQDPGQGLRLIYYSQIVNDFQKGDIAEGYSVSREKKESFPLTVTSAQKNPTAFYLCASSIVGVLITEAFFGQGTRLTVV.

J is TRBJ2-1 and V is TRBV11-3; 8 nucleotides agree with TRBD2. The germline V gene has CDR1 SGHNT and CDR2 YENEEA. The V segment lost 2 bases and the J segment 9 bases; nucleotides outside the gene matches: 9. The CDR3 loop spans 15 amino acids. The CDR3, as DNA: TGTGCCAGCAGCTTAAGGCGGGAGGCCCTCAGTGAGCAGTTCTTC. It encodes CASSLRREALSEQFF.

The genes are TRBV7-9 and TRBJ2-7, with 8 bases matching TRBD2. From germline, CDR1 is SEHNR and CDR2 FQNEAQ (reference sequence). V shed 3 bases, J shed 3 bases, and the junction held 4 bases outside the gene matches. The CDR3 runs 14 residues. The CDR3 sequence: CASSFGLASYEQYF. CDR3 sequence (DNA): TGTGCCAGCAGCTTTGGACTAGCAAGCTACGAGCAGTACTTC.